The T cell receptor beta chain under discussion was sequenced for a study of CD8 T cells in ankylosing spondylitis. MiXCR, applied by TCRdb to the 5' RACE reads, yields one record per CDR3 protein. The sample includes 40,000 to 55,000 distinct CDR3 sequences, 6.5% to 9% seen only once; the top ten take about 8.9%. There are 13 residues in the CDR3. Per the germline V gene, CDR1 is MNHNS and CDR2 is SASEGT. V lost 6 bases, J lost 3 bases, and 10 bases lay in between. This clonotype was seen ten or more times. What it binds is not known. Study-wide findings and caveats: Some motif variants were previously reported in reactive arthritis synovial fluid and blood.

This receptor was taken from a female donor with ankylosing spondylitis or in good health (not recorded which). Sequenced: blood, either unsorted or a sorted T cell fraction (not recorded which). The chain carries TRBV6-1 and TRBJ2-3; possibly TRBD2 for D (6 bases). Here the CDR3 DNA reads TGTGCCAGCAGGGTCCTAGCGACAGATACGCAGTATTTT. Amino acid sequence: CASRVLATDTQYF.